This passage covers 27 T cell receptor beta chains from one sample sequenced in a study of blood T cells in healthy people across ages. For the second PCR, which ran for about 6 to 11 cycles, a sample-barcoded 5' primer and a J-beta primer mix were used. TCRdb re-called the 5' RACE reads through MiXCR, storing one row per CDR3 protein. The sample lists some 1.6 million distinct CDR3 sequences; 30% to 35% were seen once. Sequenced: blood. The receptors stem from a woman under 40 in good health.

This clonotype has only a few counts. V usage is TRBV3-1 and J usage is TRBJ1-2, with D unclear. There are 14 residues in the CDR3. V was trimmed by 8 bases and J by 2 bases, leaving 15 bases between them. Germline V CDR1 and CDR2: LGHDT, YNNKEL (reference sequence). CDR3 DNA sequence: TGTGCCAGCGCCCGTTCGGGCGGAAACTATGGCTACACCTTC. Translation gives CASARSGGNYGYTF.

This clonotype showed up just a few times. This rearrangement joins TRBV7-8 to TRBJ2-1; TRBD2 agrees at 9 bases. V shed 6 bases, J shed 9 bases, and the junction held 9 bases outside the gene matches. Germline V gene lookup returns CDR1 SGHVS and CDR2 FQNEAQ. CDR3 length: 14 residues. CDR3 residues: CASRVAGEGGEQFF. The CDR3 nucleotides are TGTGCCAGCAGAGTAGCGGGAGAGGGCGGTGAGCAGTTCTTC.

The CDR3 here is CSARDSSTGRATIYF. In DNA form, the CDR3 reads TGCAGTGCTAGAGATTCTAGTACCGGGCGAGCCACCATATATTTT. The rearrangement joins TRBV20-1 to TRBJ1-3; D unresolved. The germline V gene has CDR1 DFQATT and CDR2 SNEGSKA (reference sequence). The CDR3 length is 15 residues. V lost 0 bases and J 9 bases, leaving 18 bases between the germline ends.

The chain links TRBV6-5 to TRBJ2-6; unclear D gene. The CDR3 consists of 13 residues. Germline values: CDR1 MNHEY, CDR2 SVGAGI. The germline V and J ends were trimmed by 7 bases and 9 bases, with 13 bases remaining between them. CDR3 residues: CASTPSTSNVLTF. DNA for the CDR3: TGTGCCAGCACGCCCTCCACGAGCAACGTCCTGACTTTC.

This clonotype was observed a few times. The CDR3 is CASSLSGPSTDTQYF. As DNA, the CDR3 is TGTGCCAGCAGCCTGAGCGGCCCTAGCACAGATACGCAGTATTTT. This rearrangement joins TRBV11-1 to TRBJ2-3; possible D gene TRBD2, 5 bases. Trimming took off 5 bases at V and 0 bases at J, with 12 bases between the two ends. The CDR3 is made up of 15 amino acids. Per the germline V gene, CDR1 is SGHAT and CDR2 is FQDESV (reference sequence).

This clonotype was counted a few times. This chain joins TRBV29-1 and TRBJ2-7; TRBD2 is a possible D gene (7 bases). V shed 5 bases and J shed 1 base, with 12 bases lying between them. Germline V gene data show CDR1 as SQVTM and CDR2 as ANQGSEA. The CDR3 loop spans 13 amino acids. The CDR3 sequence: CSVRGGQSYEQYF. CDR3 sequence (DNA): TGCAGCGTTCGCGGGGGCCAGTCCTACGAGCAGTACTTC.

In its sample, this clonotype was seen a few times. CDR3 sequence (DNA): TGTGCCATCAGTGATCCCTTTACACAGAAGATGAACACTGAAGCTTTCTTT. Its protein product is CAISDPFTQKMNTEAFF. The chain links TRBV10-3 to TRBJ1-1, with D uncertain. The CDR3 consists of 17 residues. V gave up 3 bases and J gave up 0 bases, with 17 bases separating them. Germline V lookup: CDR1 ENHRY, CDR2 SYGVKD.

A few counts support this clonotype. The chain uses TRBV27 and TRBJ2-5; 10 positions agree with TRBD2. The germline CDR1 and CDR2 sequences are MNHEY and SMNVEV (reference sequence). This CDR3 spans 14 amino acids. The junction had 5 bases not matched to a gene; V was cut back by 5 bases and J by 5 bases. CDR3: CASSPGLAFETQYF. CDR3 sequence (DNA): TGTGCCAGCAGTCCGGGACTAGCGTTTGAGACCCAGTACTTC.

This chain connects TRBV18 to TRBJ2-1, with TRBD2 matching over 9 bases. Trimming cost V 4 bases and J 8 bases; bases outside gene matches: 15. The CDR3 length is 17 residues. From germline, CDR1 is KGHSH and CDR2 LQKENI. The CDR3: CASSRGGFGTSFDEQFF. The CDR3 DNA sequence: TGTGCCAGCTCACGGGGAGGATTCGGGACTAGCTTTGATGAGCAGTTCTTC.

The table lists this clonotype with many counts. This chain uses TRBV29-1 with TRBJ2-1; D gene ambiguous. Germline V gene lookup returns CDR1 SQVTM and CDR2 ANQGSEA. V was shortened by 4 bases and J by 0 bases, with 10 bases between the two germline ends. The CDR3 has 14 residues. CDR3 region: CSVGQTDSYNEQFF. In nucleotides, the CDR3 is TGCAGCGTTGGACAAACAGACTCCTACAATGAGCAGTTCTTC.

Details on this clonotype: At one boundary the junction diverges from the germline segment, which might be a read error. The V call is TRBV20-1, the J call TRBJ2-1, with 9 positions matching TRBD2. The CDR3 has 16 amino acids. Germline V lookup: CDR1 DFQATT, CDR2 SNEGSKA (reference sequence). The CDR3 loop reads CSARDGRGGANNERFF. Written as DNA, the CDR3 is TGCAGTGCTAGAGACGGGCGCGGGGGGGCAAACAATGAGCGGTTCTTC.

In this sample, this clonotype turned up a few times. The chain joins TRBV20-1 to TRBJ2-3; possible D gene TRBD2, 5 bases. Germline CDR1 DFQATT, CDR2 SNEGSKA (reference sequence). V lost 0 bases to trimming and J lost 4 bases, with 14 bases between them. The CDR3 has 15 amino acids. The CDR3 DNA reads TGCAGTGCTAGAGATTGGGGTCGGGGTGCAGATACGCAGTATTTT. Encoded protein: CSARDWGRGADTQYF.

This chain's CDR3 is CATSDSALKGETQYF. The CDR3 region has the DNA TGTGCCACCAGTGATTCAGCCCTAAAGGGAGAGACCCAGTACTTC. The J gene is TRBJ2-5, the V gene TRBV24-1; unclear D gene. The CDR3 is 15 residues long. The germline V gene encodes CDR1 KGHDR and CDR2 SFDVKD. Trimming removed 2 bases at V and 4 bases at J, with 13 bases between.

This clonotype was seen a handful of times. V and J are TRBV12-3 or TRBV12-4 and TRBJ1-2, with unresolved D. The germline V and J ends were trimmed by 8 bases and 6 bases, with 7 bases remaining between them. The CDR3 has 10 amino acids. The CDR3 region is CASGVNGYTF. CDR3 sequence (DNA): TGTGCCAGCGGGGTTAATGGCTACACCTTC.

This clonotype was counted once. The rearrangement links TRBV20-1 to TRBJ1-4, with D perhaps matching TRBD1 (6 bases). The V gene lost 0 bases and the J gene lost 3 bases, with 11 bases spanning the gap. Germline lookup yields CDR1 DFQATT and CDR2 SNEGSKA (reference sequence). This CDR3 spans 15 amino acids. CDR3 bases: TGCAGTGCTAGAGATCTAACAGGGTCTAATGAAAAACTGTTTTTT. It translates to CSARDLTGSNEKLFF.

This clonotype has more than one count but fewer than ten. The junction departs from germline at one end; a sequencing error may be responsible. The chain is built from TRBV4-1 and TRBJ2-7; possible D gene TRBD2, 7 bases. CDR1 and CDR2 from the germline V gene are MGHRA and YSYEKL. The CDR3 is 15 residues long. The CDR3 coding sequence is TGCGCCATCAGCCAAGGGGGGGCCAGGTCGGACGAGCAGTACTTC. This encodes CAISQGGARSDEQYF.

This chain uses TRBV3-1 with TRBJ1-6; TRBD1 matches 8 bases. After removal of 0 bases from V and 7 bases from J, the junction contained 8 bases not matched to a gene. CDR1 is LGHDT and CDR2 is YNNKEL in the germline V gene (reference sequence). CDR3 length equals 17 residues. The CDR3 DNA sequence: TGTGCCAGCAGCCAAGAGTACACGGGACAGGCAAATTCACCCCTCCACTTT. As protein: CASSQEYTGQANSPLHF.

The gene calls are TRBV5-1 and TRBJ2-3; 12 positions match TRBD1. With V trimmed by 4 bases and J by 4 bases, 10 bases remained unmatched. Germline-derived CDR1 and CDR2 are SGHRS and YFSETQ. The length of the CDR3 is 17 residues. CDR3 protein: CASSPIPGQGASDTQYF. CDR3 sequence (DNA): TGCGCCAGCAGCCCAATACCGGGACAGGGGGCATCAGATACGCAGTATTTT.

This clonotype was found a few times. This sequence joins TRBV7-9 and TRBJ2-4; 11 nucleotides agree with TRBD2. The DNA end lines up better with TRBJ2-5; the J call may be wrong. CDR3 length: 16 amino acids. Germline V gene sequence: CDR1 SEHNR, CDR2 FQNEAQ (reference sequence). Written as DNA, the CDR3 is TGTGCCAGCAGCACTAGCGGGAGAAGGAACTGGGAGACCCAGTACTTC. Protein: CASSTSGRRNWETQYF.

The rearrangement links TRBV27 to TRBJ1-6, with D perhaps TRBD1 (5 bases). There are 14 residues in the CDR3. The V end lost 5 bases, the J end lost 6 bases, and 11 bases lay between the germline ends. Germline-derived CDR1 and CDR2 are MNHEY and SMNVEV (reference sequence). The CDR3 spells CASSRDPSNSPLHF. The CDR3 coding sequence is TGTGCCAGCAGTCGGGACCCGTCTAATTCACCCCTCCACTTT.

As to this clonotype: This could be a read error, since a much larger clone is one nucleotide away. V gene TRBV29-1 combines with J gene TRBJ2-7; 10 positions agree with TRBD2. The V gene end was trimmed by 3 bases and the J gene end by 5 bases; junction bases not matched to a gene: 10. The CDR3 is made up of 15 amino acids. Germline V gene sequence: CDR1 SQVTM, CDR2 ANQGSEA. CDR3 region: CSVEGIAGGIHEQYF. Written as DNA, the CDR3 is TGCAGCGTTGAGGGGATAGCGGGAGGTATCCACGAGCAGTACTTC.

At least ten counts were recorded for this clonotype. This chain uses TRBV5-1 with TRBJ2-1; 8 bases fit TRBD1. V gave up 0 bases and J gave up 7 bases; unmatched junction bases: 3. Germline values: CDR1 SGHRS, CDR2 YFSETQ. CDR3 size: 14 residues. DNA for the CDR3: TGCGCCAGCAGCTTGGCCGGGACAGGTAATGAGCAGTTCTTC. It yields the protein CASSLAGTGNEQFF.

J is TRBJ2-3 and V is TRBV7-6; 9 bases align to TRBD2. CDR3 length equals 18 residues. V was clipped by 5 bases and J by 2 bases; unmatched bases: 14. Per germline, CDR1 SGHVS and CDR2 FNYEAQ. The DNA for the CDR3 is TGTGCCAGCAGCCAGGGGGGGACTAGCAGGACCTTCACAGATACGCAGTATTTT. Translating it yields CASSQGGTSRTFTDTQYF.

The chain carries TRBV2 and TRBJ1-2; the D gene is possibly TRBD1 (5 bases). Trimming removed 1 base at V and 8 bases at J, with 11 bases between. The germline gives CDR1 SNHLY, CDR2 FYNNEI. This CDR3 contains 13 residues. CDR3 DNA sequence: TGTGCCAGCAGTGAAGTTTCCCAGGGAGGCTACACCTTC. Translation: CASSEVSQGGYTF.

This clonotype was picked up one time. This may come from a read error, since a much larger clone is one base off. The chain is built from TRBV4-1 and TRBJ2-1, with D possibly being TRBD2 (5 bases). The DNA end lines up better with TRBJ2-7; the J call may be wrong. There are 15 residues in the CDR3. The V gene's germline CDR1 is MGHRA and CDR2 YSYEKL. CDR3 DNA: TGCGCCAGCAGCCAAGACAGGACTTCCTACAATGAGCAGTACTTC. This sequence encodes CASSQDRTSYNEQYF.

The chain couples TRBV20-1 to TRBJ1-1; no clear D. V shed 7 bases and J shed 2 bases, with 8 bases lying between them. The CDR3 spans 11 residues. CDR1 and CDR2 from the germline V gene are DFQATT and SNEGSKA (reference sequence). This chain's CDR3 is CSGGANTEAFF. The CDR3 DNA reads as TGCAGTGGCGGCGCTAACACTGAAGCTTTCTTT.

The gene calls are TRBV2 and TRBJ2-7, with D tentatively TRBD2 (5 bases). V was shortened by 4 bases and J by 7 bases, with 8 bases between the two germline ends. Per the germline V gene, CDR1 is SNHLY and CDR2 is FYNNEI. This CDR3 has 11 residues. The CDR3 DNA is TGTGCCAGCAGTGGGTGGACTGAGCAGTACTTC. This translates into CASSGWTEQYF.